Below, 18 T cell receptor beta chains from the same sample are listed, as sequenced in a study of blood T cell repertoires in COVID-19. Clones were sequenced by immunoSEQ multiplex PCR, and TCRdb holds only the in-frame ones, with some missing. The sample has roughly 200,000 clones, more than 70% seen once. Sequencing was carried out using PBMCs or T cells enriched from blood (not recorded which). The receptors here all came from a man in his forties or fifties who had recovered from COVID-19.

This rearrangement joins TRBV3-1 (or the pseudogene TRBV3-2) to TRBJ2-1; TRBD2 agrees at 8 bases. This CDR3 has 16 amino acids. Per germline, CDR1 LGHDT and CDR2 YNNKEL (reference sequence). The V segment lost 2 bases and the J segment 8 bases; nucleotides outside the gene matches: 11. CDR3 bases: TGTGCCAGCAGCCAACTTAGCGGGATATTTGTGGATGAGCAGTTCTTC. It encodes CASSQLSGIFVDEQFF.

The chain links TRBV10-3 to TRBJ1-1; the D is unclear. This CDR3 has 14 amino acids. Trimming stripped 5 bases from V and 6 bases from J, with 16 bases between. CDR1 is ENHRY and CDR2 is SYGVKD in the germline V gene. The CDR3 bases are TGTGCCATCAGTAAAAATCTCGGGTCTCCTGAAGCTTTCTTT. Residues: CAISKNLGSPEAFF.

Written as DNA, the CDR3 is TGTGCCAGTAGTATCCCGGCAGGCCCACCCTATGGCTACACCTTC. Its protein product is CASSIPAGPPYGYTF. V usage is TRBV19 and J usage is TRBJ1-2, with unresolved D. The CDR3 covers 15 residues. From germline, CDR1 is LNHDA and CDR2 SQIVND (reference sequence). V shed 3 bases and J shed 4 bases, with 15 bases lying between them.

This clone was recorded a few times. J is TRBJ1-5 and V is TRBV19, with 7 bases aligning to TRBD1. CDR1 is LNHDA and CDR2 is SQIVND in the germline V gene (reference sequence). The junction had 6 bases not matched to a gene; V was cut back by 4 bases and J by 3 bases. This CDR3 has 15 residues. The CDR3 DNA is TGTGCCAGTAGTACGTCGACAGGGTTCAATCAGCCCCAGCATTTT. Translated: CASSTSTGFNQPQHF.

The chain combines TRBV27 with TRBJ1-6; D might be TRBD1 (5 bases). Trimming removed 2 bases at V and 6 bases at J, with 14 bases between. Germline V gene data show CDR1 as MNHEY and CDR2 as SMNVEV (reference sequence). The CDR3 runs 16 residues. CDR3 sequence (DNA): TGTGCCAGCAGTTTAGGGCAGGGCAGGAGTAATTCACCCCTCCACTTT. Its translation is CASSLGQGRSNSPLHF.

This clone occurred a few times. The chain is built from TRBV6-5 and TRBJ1-2; TRBD1 might be the D (6 bases). The V end lost 4 bases, the J end lost 6 bases, and 18 bases lay between the germline ends. The length of the CDR3 is 15 residues. Looked up from germline, CDR1 is MNHEY and CDR2 is SVGAGI. The CDR3, as DNA: TGTGCCAGCAGTTTCAGGACAGTTAAGGGGGATGGCTACACCTTC. Translation gives CASSFRTVKGDGYTF.

This chain uses TRBV3-1 (or the pseudogene TRBV3-2) with TRBJ2-7, with D possibly TRBD1 on 6 matching bases. The CDR3 runs to 14 residues. V was cut by 0 bases and J by 4 bases, with 10 bases left in between. Germline V gene lookup returns CDR1 LGHDT and CDR2 YNNKEL (reference sequence). CDR3 residues: CASSQDWGPYEQYF. The CDR3 DNA follows: TGTGCCAGCAGCCAAGATTGGGGGCCGTACGAGCAGTACTTC.

This chain links TRBV3-1 (or the pseudogene TRBV3-2) with TRBJ1-6, with 8 positions matching TRBD1. V gave up 4 bases and J gave up 6 bases; unmatched junction bases: 8. This CDR3 is 16 amino acids long. Germline V gene data show CDR1 as LGHDT and CDR2 as YNNKEL (reference sequence). CDR3 in DNA: TGTGCCAGCAGCCTAACAGGGGGGGTCTTTAATTCACCCCTCCACTTT. Protein: CASSLTGGVFNSPLHF.

The chain carries TRBV20-1 and TRBJ1-1; D is ambiguous. The germline V gene has CDR1 DFQATT and CDR2 SNEGSKA (reference sequence). Trimming removed 0 bases at V and 8 bases at J, with 4 bases between. The CDR3 totals 10 residues. CDR3 region: CSARDLEAFF. The DNA for the CDR3 is TGCAGTGCTAGAGATCTCGAAGCTTTCTTT.

V and J are TRBV11-2 and TRBJ1-3; D is unclear. CDR1 SGHAT and CDR2 FQNNGV come from the germline V gene. The length of the CDR3 is 17 residues. V lost 2 bases and J 4 bases, leaving 18 bases between the germline ends. The CDR3 DNA reads TGTGCCAGCAGCTTATCTTCGGTGGGAGCTCCGGGAAACACCATATATTTT. This translates into CASSLSSVGAPGNTIYF.

This chain uses TRBV3-1 (or the pseudogene TRBV3-2) with TRBJ2-7, with D possibly being TRBD2 (6 bases). Germline CDR1 reads LGHDT; CDR2 reads YNNKEL (reference sequence). Trimming shortened V by 0 bases and J by 2 bases, and 14 bases separated the two germline ends. This CDR3 comprises 16 residues. The CDR3 reads CASSQEPGDLPYEQYF. The CDR3 DNA follows: TGTGCCAGCAGCCAAGAGCCGGGAGACCTACCCTACGAGCAGTACTTC.

The chain carries TRBV19 and TRBJ1-1; D remains unclear. The germline gives CDR1 LNHDA, CDR2 SQIVND (reference sequence). V dropped 5 bases and J dropped 7 bases, with 14 bases sitting between them. The CDR3 length is 13 residues. The CDR3 DNA reads TGTGCCAGTAGTTGGACTTCCTTAGGTGAAGCTTTCTTT. As protein: CASSWTSLGEAFF.

This clone was counted only a few times. The V gene is TRBV6-2 or TRBV6-3, the J gene TRBJ1-3, with TRBD1 matching over 7 bases. Germline CDR1 and CDR2: MNHEY and SVGEGT. The CDR3 totals 15 residues. J gave up 4 bases and V 6 bases, and 9 bases lay outside the gene matches. The CDR3 DNA reads TGTGCCAGCAGCCCTATGACAGGGCAGGGAAACACCATATATTTT. Its translation: CASSPMTGQGNTIYF.

The rearrangement uses TRBV11-3 and TRBJ2-4, with a possible D match to TRBD1 (5 bases). This CDR3 comprises 15 residues. V lost 5 bases to trimming and J lost 3 bases, with 14 bases between them. The germline V gene encodes CDR1 SGHNT and CDR2 YENEEA. This CDR3 is CASSTAGFGKNIQYF. CDR3 coding DNA: TGTGCCAGCAGCACCGCAGGGTTCGGCAAAAACATTCAGTACTTC.

The V call is TRBV27, the J call TRBJ2-6, with D perhaps TRBD1 (6 bases). Germline V CDR1 and CDR2: MNHEY, SMNVEV (reference sequence). Trimming removed 4 bases from V and 0 bases from J, with 13 bases in between. CDR3 length: 17 residues. CDR3 protein: CASSSRTATSGANVLTF. The CDR3 nucleotides are TGTGCCAGCAGTTCACGGACAGCCACCTCTGGGGCCAACGTCCTGACTTTC.

J is TRBJ2-5 and V is TRBV5-6, with 9 bases lining up with TRBD2. The germline V gene has CDR1 SGHDT and CDR2 YYEEEE. This CDR3 has 15 amino acids. Trimming cost V 0 bases and J 5 bases; bases outside gene matches: 5. CDR3 coding DNA: TGTGCCAGCAGCTTGGGAGGACTAGCGTGGGAGACCCAGTACTTC. The encoded protein is CASSLGGLAWETQYF.

The CDR3 region has the DNA TGTGCCAGCAGCTTAGCGCCCGGGATCGGCTACACCTTC. Protein product: CASSLAPGIGYTF. The rearrangement joins TRBV11-2 to TRBJ1-2; D remains unclear. The CDR3 is 13 residues long. The V gene's germline CDR1 is SGHAT and CDR2 FQNNGV. Trimming took 1 base from V and 8 from J, leaving 11 bases between them. Supplemented by reference TRBV11-2 and TRBJ1-2, the full variable domain reads EAGVAQSPRYKIIEKRQSVAFWCNPISGHATLYWYQQILGQGPKLLIQFQNNGVVDDSQLPKDRFSAERLKGVDSTLKIQPAKLEDSAVYLCASSLAPGIGYTFGSGTRLTVV.

This sequence joins TRBV19 and TRBJ2-1; TRBD1 aligns across 9 bases. Per the germline V gene, CDR1 is LNHDA and CDR2 is SQIVND (reference sequence). The length of the CDR3 is 15 residues. The V gene end was trimmed by 5 bases and the J gene end by 6 bases; junction bases not matched to a gene: 8. Here the CDR3 DNA reads TGTGCCAGTAGTGTCGGGACAGGGACCCTCAATGAGCAGTTCTTC. It codes for CASSVGTGTLNEQFF.